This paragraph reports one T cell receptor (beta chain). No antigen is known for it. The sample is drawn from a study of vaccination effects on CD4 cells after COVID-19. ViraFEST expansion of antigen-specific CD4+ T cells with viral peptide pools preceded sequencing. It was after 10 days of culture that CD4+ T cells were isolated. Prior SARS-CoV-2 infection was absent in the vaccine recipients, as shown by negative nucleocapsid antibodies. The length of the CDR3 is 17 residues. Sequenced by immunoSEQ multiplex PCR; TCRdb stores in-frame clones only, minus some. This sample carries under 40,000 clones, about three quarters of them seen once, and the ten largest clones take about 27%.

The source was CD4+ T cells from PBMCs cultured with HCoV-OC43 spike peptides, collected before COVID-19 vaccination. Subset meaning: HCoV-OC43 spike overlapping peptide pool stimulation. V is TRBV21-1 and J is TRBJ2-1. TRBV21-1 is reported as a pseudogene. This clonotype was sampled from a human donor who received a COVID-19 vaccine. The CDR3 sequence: CASSRDHRKSSYNEQFF. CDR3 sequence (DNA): TGTGCCAGCAGCAGAGACCACCGAAAGAGCTCCTACAATGAGCAGTTCTTC.